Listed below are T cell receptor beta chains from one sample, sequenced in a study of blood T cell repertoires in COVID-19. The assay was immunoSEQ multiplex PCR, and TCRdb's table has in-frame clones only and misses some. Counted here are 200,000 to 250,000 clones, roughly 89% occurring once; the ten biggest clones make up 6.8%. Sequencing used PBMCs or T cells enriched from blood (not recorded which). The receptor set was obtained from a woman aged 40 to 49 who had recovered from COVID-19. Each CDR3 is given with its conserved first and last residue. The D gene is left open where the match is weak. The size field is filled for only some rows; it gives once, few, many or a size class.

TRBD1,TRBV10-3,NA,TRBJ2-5,TGTGCCATCAGCCGGGACAGCCAAGAGACCCAGTACTTC,CAISRDSQETQYF
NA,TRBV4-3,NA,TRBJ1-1,TGCGCCAGCAGCCAGCAGGTGGTGAACACTGAAGCTTTCTTT,CASSQQVVNTEAFF
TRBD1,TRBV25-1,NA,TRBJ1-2,TGTGCCAGCAGTGACCCCAGGGACAGGGACGACTATGGCTACACCTTC,CASSDPRDRDDYGYTF
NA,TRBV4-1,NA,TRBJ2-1,TGCGCCAGCAGCCCTCTAGCGTTCTCCTACAATGAGCAGTTCTTC,CASSPLAFSYNEQFF
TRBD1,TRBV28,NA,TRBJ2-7,TGTGCCAGCACCCCATCCGGGACAGGGGCCTACGAGCAGTACTTC,CASTPSGTGAYEQYF
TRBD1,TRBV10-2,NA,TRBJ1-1,TGCGCCAGCGCAACAGGGGGAGGTGTGACTGAAGCTTTCTTT,CASATGGGVTEAFF
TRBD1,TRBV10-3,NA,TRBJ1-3,TGTGCCATCAGTGACGACAGGGGAGGAAACACCATATATTTT,CAISDDRGGNTIYF
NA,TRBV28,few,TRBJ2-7,TGTGCCAGCAGTTTAGACAGAATCTTCTCCTACGAGCAGTACTTC,CASSLDRIFSYEQYF
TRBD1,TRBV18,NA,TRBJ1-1,TGTGCCAGCTCACCACAGGGGGCAACTGAAGCTTTCTTT,CASSPQGATEAFF
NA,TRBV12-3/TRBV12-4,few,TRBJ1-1,TGTGCCAGCAGTTTCGGGGGGAACACTGAAGCTTTCTTT,CASSFGGNTEAFF
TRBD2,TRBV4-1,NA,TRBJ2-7,TGCGCCAGCAGCCAAGCCGGGACTACACGTTTTGTCGAGCAGTACTTC,CASSQAGTTRFVEQYF
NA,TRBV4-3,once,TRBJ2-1,TGCGCCAGCAGCCGGGGTCCCAGGGGAAATGAGCAGTTCTTC,CASSRGPRGNEQFF